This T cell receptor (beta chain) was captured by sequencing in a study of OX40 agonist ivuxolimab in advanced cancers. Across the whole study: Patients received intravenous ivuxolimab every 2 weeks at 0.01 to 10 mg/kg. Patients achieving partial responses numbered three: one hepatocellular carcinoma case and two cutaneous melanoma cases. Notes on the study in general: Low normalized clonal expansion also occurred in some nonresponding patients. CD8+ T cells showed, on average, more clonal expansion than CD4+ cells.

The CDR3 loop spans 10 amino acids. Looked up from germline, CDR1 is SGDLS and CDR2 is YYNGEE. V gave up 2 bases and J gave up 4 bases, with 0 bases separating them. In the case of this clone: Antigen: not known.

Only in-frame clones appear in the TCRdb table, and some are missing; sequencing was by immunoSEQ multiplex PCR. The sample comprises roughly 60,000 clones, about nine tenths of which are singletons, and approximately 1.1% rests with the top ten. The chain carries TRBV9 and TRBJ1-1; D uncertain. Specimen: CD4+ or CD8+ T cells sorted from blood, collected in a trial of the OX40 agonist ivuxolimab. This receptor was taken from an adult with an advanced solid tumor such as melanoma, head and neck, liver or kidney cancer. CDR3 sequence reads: CASSVTEAFF. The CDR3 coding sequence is TGTGCCAGCAGCGTCACTGAAGCTTTCTTT.